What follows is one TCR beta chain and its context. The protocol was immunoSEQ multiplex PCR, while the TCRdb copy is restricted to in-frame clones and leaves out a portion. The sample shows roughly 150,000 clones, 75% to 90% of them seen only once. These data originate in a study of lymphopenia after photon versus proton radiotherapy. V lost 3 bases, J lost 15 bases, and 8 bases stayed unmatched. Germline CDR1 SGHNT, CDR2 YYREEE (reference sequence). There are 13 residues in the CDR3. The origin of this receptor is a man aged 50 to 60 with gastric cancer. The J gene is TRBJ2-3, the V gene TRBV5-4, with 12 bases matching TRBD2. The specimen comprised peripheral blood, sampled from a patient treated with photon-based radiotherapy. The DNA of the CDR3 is TGTGCCAGCAGCTCCAAGACTAGCGGGAGAACATATTTT. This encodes CASSSKTSGRTYF.